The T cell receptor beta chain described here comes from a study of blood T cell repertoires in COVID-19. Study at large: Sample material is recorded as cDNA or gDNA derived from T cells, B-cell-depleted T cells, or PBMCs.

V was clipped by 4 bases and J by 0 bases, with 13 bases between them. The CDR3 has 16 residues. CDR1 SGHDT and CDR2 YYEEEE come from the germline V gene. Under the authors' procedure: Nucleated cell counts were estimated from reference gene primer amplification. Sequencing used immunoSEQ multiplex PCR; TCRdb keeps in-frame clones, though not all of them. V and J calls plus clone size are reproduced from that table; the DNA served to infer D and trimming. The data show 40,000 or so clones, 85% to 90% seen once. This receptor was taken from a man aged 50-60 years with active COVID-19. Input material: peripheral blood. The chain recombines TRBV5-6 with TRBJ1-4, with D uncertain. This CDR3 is CASSVVTRTTNEKLFF. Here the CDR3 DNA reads TGTGCCAGCAGCGTAGTCACCAGGACAACTAATGAAAAACTGTTTTTT. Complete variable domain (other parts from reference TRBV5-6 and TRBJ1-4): DAGVTQSPTHLIKTRGQQVTLRCSPKSGHDTVSWYQQALGQGPQFIFQYYEEEERQRGNFPDRFSGHQFPNYSSELNVNALLLGDSALYLCASSVVTRTTNEKLFFGSGTQLSVL.